Presented here are 14 T cell receptor beta chains from one specimen sequenced in a study of blood T cell repertoires in COVID-19. Only in-frame clones appear in the TCRdb table, and some are missing; sequencing was by immunoSEQ multiplex PCR. The table lists about 150,000 clones, 91% of them singletons. Specimen: peripheral blood. These TCRs come from a man aged 45-65 years with acute or convalescent COVID-19.

Here the CDR3 reads CASSVGLEQFF. The CDR3 DNA follows: TGTGCCAGCAGTGTGGGGCTGGAGCAGTTCTTC. This chain joins TRBV25-1 and TRBJ2-1; D might be TRBD1 (5 bases). CDR1 is MGHDK, CDR2 SYGVNS, per germline. The length of the CDR3 is 11 residues. V gave up 4 bases and J gave up 10 bases, with 8 bases separating them.

The chain carries TRBV11-3 and TRBJ1-1, with TRBD1 matching over 7 bases. In germline, CDR1 is SGHNT, CDR2 YENEEA. The J segment lost 4 bases and the V segment lost 6 bases, leaving 11 bases of the junction unmatched. CDR3 length: 15 residues. Here the CDR3 reads CASSQEGAGGTEAFF. The CDR3 nucleotides read TGTGCCAGCAGTCAAGAGGGGGCAGGAGGCACTGAAGCTTTCTTT. Full variable domain (remainder filled in from reference TRBV11-3 and TRBJ1-1): EAGVVQSPRYKIIEKKQPVAFWCNPISGHNTLYWYLQNLGQGPELLIRYENEEAVDDSQLPKDRFSAERLKGVDSTLKIQPAELGDSAVYLCASSQEGAGGTEAFFGQGTRLTVV.

In its sample, this clone was seen a few times. J is TRBJ2-5 and V is TRBV28; TRBD1 matches 7 bases. This CDR3 region has 13 residues. Germline V CDR1 and CDR2: MDHEN, SYDVKM. V was pared by 5 bases and J by 2 bases, with 2 bases of the junction left unmatched. The CDR3 DNA reads as TGTGCCAGCAGTAGGGGACAGCAAGAGACCCAGTACTTC. Its translation is CASSRGQQETQYF.

The chain employs TRBV29-1 and TRBJ2-3, with 9 nucleotides matching TRBD2. V was clipped by 6 bases and J by 6 bases; unmatched bases: 7. Germline loops: CDR1 SQVTM, CDR2 ANQGSEA. There are 13 residues in the CDR3. The CDR3 spells CSVVIAGADTQYF. CDR3 in DNA: TGCAGCGTCGTAATAGCGGGAGCCGATACGCAGTATTTT.

The chain links TRBV19 to TRBJ1-5; 8 bases match TRBD1. The V and J ends lost 4 bases and 6 bases, in that order; junction bases with no gene match: 5. The CDR3 covers 14 residues. Looked up from germline, CDR1 is LNHDA and CDR2 is SQIVND (reference sequence). The CDR3 DNA follows: TGTGCCAGTAGTACGGACAGGGTAGGTCAGCCCCAGCATTTT. Amino acids: CASSTDRVGQPQHF.

This clone was recorded a few times. The V gene is TRBV6-6, the J gene TRBJ2-1; 8 bases agree with TRBD2. The CDR3 contains 16 residues. V trimming: 1 base; J trimming: 8 bases; junction bases outside the gene matches: 10. Germline CDR1 reads MNHNY; CDR2 reads SVGAGI (reference sequence). CDR3 residues: CASSYYRLAGRHEQFF. CDR3 coding DNA: TGTGCCAGCAGTTACTATCGGCTAGCGGGTCGACATGAGCAGTTCTTC.

In DNA, the CDR3 is TGTGCCAGCAGTTACCCCACGGCAGGGAACTATGGCTACACCTTC. This sequence encodes CASSYPTAGNYGYTF. This rearrangement joins TRBV6-5 to TRBJ1-2, with D possibly TRBD1 on 5 matching bases. CDR3 length equals 15 residues. Germline-derived CDR1 and CDR2 are MNHEY and SVGAGI. Trimming removed 2 bases at V and 2 bases at J, with 12 bases between.

This chain links TRBV7-9 with TRBJ1-2; D gene ambiguous. The CDR3 has 14 amino acids. Germline V lookup: CDR1 SEHNR, CDR2 FQNEAQ (reference sequence). Between the trimmed V and J ends, which lost 5 bases and 0 bases, there was a span of 10 bases. CDR3 in amino acids: CASSTQVTNYGYTF. DNA for the CDR3: TGTGCCAGCAGCACCCAGGTGACTAACTATGGCTACACCTTC.

The chain combines TRBV5-1 with TRBJ1-3; 7 bases fit TRBD1. Per the germline V gene, CDR1 is SGHRS and CDR2 is YFSETQ. This CDR3 comprises 15 residues. J lost 4 bases, V lost 3 bases, and 7 bases had no gene match. Here the CDR3 DNA reads TGCGCCAGCAGCTCAACCGGGACAGCGGGAAACACCATATATTTT. This codes for CASSSTGTAGNTIYF.

The chain carries TRBV7-9 and TRBJ2-1; TRBD2 aligns across 13 bases. Trimming cost V 3 bases and J 4 bases; bases outside gene matches: 6. This CDR3 region has 17 residues. Per the germline V gene, CDR1 is SEHNR and CDR2 is FQNEAQ (reference sequence). Here the CDR3 reads CASSFPTSGRTYNEQFF. CDR3 nucleotides: TGTGCCAGCAGCTTCCCGACTAGCGGGAGGACTTACAATGAGCAGTTCTTC.

J is TRBJ2-7 and V is TRBV21-1; TRBD1 is the table's D call and was not checked against the DNA. TRBV21-1 is shown as a pseudogene. CDR3 size: 16 residues. The CDR3, as DNA: TGTGCCAGCAGCCCCCGGATGGCAGGGAATACCTACGAGCAGTACGTC. This sequence encodes CASSPRMAGNTYEQYV.

J is TRBJ2-1 and V is TRBV27; tentative D call: TRBD2 (6 bases). The CDR3 sequence is 16 residues long. CDR1 and CDR2 from the germline V gene are MNHEY and SMNVEV (reference sequence). V shed 5 bases and J shed 1 base, with 15 bases lying between them. CDR3 bases: TGTGCCAGCAGTCCCGGGGGAATAGGGTCCTACAATGAGCAGTTCTTC. Its translation is CASSPGGIGSYNEQFF.

The chain recombines TRBV2 with TRBJ1-4; TRBD1 matches at 10 bases. The J segment lost 6 bases and the V segment lost 4 bases, leaving 2 bases of the junction unmatched. The CDR3 loop spans 14 amino acids. Per the germline V gene, CDR1 is SNHLY and CDR2 is FYNNEI. The CDR3 spells CASSVGQGDEKLFF. The CDR3 nucleotides are TGTGCCAGCAGTGTTGGACAGGGGGATGAAAAACTGTTTTTT.

The chain has TRBV4-1 and TRBJ1-2; possibly TRBD1 for D (6 bases). Germline V gene sequence: CDR1 MGHRA, CDR2 YSYEKL. This CDR3 has 15 residues. Trimming left V 1 base short and J 5 bases short, with 14 bases between. CDR3 protein: CASSQVGAGDYGYTF. The CDR3 DNA is TGCGCCAGCAGCCAAGTTGGGGCAGGGGATTATGGCTACACCTTC.